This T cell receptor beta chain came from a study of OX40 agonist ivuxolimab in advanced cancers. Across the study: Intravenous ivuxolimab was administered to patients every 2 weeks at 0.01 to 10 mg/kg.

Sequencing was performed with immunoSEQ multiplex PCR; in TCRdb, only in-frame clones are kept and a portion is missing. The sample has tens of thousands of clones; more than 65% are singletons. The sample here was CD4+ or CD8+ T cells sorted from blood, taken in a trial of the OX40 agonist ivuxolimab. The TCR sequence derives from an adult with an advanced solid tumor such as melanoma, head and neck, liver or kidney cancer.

The CDR3 region has the DNA TGTGCCAGCGGGGCCCAGGGGATGAACACTGAAGCTTTCTTT. Amino acid sequence: CASGAQGMNTEAFF. The chain carries TRBV18 and TRBJ1-1, with D possibly matching TRBD1 (6 bases). V was trimmed by 8 bases and J by 0 bases, leaving 13 bases between them. This CDR3 is 14 amino acids long. The germline V gene encodes CDR1 KGHSH and CDR2 LQKENI.